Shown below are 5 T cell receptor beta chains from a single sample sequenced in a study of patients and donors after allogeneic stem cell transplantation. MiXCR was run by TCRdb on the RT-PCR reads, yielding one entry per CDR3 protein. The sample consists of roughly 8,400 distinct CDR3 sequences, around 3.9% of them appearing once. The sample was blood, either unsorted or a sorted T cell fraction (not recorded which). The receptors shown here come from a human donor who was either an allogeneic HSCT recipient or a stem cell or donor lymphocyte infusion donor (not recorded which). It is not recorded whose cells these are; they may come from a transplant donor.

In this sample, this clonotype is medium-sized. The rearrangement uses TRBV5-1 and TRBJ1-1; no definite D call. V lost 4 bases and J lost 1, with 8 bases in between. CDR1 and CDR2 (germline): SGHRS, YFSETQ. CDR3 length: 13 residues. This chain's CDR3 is CASSANWNTEAFF. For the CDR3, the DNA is TGCGCCAGCAGCGCGAACTGGAACACTGAAGCTTTCTTT.

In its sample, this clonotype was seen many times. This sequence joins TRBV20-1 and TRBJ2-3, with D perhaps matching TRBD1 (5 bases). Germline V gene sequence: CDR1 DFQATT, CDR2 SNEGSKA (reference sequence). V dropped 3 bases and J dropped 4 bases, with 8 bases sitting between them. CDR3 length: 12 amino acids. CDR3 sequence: CSARQGADTQYF. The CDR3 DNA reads TGCAGTGCTAGGCAGGGCGCAGATACGCAGTATTTT.

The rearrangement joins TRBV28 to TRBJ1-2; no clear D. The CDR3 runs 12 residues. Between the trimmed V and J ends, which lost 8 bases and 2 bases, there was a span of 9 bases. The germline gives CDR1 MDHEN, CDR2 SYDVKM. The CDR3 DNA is TGTGCCAGCCAGGACGGCAACTATGGCTACACCTTC. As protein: CASQDGNYGYTF.

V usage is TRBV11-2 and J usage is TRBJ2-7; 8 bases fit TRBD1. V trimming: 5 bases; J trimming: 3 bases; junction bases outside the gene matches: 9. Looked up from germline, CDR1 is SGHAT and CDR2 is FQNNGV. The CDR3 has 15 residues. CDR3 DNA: TGTGCCAGCAGCAACACCGGGACAGGACGCTACGAGCAGTACTTC. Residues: CASSNTGTGRYEQYF.

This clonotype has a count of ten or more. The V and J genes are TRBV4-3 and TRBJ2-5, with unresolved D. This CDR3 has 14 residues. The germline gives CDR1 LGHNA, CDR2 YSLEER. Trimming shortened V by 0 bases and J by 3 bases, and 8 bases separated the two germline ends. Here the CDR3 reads CASSQDYRKETQYF. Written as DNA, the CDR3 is TGCGCCAGCAGCCAAGATTACCGGAAAGAGACCCAGTACTTC.